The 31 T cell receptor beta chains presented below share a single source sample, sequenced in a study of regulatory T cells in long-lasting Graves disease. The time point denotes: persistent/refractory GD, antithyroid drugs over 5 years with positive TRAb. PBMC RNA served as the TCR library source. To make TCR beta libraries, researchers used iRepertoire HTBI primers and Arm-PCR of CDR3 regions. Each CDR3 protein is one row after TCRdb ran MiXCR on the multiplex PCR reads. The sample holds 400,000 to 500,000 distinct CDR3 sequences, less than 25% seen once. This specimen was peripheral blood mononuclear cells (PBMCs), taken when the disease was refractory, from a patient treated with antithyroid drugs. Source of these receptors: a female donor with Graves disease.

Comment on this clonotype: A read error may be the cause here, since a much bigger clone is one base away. This CDR3 is CVSKSTSGSPEQYF. The CDR3 DNA reads TGTGTCAGCAAATCGACTAGCGGGAGTCCCGAGCAGTACTTC. V is TRBV28 and J is TRBJ2-7, with 12 positions matching TRBD2. Germline lookup yields CDR1 MDHEN and CDR2 SYDVKM. CDR3 length equals 14 residues.

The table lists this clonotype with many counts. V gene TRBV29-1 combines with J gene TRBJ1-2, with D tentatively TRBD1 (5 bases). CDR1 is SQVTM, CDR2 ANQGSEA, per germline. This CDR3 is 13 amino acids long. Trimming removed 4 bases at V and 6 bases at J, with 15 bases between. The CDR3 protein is CSVVGETVHGYTF. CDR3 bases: TGCAGCGTTGTGGGGGAGACAGTCCATGGCTACACCTTC.

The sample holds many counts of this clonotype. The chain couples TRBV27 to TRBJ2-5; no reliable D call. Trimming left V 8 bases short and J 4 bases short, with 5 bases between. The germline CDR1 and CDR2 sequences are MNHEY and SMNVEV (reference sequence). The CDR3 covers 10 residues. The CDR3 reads CASGLETQYF. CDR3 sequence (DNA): TGTGCCAGCGGCCTAGAGACCCAGTACTTC.

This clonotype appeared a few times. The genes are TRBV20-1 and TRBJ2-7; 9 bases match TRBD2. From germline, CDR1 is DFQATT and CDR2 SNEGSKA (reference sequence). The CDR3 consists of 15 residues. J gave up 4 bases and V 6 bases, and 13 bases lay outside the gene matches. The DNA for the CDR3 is TGCAGTGCCCAACCAGGCCGGACTAGCGTATACGAGCAGTACTTC. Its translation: CSAQPGRTSVYEQYF.

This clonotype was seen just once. The CDR3 protein is CASSRDRANNEQFF. CDR3 coding DNA: TGTGCCAGCAGTCGGGACAGGGCTAACAATGAGCAGTTCTTC. The chain has TRBV6-1 and TRBJ2-1; 9 nucleotides agree with TRBD1. With 5 bases clipped from V and 5 bases from J, the junction kept 4 bases outside the gene matches. Germline V gives CDR1 MNHNS, CDR2 SASEGT. This CDR3 is 14 amino acids long.

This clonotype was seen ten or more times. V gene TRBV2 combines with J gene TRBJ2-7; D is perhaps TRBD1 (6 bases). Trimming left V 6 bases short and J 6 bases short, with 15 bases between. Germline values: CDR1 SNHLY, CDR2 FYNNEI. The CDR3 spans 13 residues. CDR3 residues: CASRARDTAEQYF. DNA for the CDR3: TGTGCCAGCAGGGCCCGGGACACGGCCGAGCAGTACTTC.

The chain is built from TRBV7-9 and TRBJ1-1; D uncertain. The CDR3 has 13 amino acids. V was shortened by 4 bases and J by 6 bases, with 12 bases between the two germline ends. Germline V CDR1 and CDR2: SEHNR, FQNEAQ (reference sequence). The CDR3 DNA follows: TGTGCCAGCAGCTCATTAGACCGACCTGAAGCTTTCTTT. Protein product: CASSSLDRPEAFF.

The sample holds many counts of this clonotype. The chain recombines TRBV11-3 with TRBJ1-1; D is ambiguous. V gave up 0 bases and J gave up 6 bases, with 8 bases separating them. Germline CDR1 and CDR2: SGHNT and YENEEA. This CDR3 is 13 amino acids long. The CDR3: CASSLEARAEAFF. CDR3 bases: TGTGCCAGCAGCTTAGAAGCCCGGGCTGAAGCTTTCTTT. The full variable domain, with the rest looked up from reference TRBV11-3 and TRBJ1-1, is EAGVVQSPRYKIIEKKQPVAFWCNPISGHNTLYWYLQNLGQGPELLIRYENEEAVDDSQLPKDRFSAERLKGVDSTLKIQPAELGDSAVYLCASSLEARAEAFFGQGTRLTVV.

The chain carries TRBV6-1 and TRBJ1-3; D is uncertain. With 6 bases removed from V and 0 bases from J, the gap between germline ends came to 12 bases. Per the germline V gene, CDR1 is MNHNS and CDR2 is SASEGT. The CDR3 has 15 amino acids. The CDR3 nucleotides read TGTGCCAGCAGCCCTCGGAGGGTCTCTGGAAACACCATATATTTT. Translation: CASSPRRVSGNTIYF.

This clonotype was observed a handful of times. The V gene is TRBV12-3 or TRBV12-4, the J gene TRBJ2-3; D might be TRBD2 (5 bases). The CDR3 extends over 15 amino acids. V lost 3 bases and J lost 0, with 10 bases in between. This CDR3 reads CASSFFGKSTDTQYF. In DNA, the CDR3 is TGTGCCAGCAGTTTTTTCGGGAAAAGCACAGATACGCAGTATTTT.

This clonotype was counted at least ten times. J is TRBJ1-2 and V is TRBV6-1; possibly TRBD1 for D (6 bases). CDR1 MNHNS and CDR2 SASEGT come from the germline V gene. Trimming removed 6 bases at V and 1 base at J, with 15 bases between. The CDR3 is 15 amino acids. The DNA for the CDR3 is TGTGCCAGCAGAAAGTTTCCACAGGGTAACTATGGCTACACCTTC. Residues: CASRKFPQGNYGYTF.

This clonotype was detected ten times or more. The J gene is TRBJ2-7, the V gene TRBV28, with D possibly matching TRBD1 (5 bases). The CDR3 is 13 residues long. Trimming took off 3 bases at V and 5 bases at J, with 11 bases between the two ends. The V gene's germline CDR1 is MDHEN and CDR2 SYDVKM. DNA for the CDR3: TGTGCCAGCAGTTTGTCAGGGCTCAACGAGCAGTACTTC. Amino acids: CASSLSGLNEQYF.

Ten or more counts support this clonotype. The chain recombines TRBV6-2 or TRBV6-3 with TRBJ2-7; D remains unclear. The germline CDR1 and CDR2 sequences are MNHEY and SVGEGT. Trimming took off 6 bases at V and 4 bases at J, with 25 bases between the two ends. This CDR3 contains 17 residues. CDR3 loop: CASSSDRRRMGSYEQYF. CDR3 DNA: TGTGCCAGCAGCTCCGACCGCCGTAGGATGGGGTCTTACGAGCAGTACTTC.

The CDR3 here is CASGGQGASEAFF. CDR3 sequence (DNA): TGTGCCAGCGGGGGACAGGGGGCTTCTGAAGCTTTCTTT. The genes are TRBV6-1 and TRBJ1-1; 12 positions agree with TRBD1. The ends lost 8 bases at V and 6 bases at J; junction bases unmatched: 4. CDR1 is MNHNS, CDR2 SASEGT, per germline. The CDR3 length is 13 residues.

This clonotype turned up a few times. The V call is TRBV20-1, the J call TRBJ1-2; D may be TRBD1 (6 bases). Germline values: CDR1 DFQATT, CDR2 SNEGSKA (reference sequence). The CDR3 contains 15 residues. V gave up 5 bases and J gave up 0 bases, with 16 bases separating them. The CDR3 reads CSAGPAGAANYGYTF. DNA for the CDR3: TGCAGTGCTGGTCCAGCGGGGGCTGCTAACTATGGCTACACCTTC.

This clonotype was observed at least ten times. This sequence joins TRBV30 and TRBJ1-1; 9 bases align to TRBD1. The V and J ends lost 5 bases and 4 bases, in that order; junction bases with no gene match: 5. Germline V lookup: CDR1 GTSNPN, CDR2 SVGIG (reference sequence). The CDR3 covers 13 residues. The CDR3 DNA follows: TGTGCCTGGGGGGGGACAGGGATCACTGAAGCTTTCTTT. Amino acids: CAWGGTGITEAFF.

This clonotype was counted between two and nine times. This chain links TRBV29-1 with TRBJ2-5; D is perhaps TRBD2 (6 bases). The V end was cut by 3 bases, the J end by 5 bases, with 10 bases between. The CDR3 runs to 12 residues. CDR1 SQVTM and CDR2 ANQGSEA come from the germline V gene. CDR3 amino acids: CSVDRGKETQYF. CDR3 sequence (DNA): TGCAGCGTTGACCGGGGGAAGGAGACCCAGTACTTC.

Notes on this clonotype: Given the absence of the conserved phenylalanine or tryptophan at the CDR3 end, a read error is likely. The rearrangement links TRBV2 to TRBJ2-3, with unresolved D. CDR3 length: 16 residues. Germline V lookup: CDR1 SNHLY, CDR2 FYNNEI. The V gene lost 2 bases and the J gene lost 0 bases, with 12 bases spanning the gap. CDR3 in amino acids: CASSERLDTSTDTQYL. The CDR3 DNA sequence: TGTGCCAGCAGTGAACGGCTAGATACTAGCACAGATACGCAGTATCTT.

CDR3 bases: TGTGCCAGCAGTAGATTCTCCCCCTCCGGGACAGGGGGTGAAAAACTGTTTTTT. Amino acid sequence: CASSRFSPSGTGGEKLFF. This chain connects TRBV6-1 to TRBJ1-4, with TRBD1 matching 11 bases. The germline V gene encodes CDR1 MNHNS and CDR2 SASEGT. Trimming at V came to 5 bases and at J to 7 bases, leaving 15 bases not matched to a gene. CDR3 length equals 18 residues.

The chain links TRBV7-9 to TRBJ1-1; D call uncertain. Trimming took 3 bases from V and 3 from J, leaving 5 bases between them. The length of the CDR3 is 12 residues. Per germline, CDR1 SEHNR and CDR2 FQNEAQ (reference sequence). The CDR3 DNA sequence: TGTGCCAGCAGCTTTAGTGACACTGAAGCTTTCTTT. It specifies CASSFSDTEAFF. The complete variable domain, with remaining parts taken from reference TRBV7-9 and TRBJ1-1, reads DTGVSQNPRHKITKRGQNVTFRCDPISEHNRLYWYRQTLGQGPEFLTYFQNEAQLEKSRLLSDRFSAERPKGSFSTLEIQRTEQGDSAMYLCASSFSDTEAFFGQGTRLTVV.

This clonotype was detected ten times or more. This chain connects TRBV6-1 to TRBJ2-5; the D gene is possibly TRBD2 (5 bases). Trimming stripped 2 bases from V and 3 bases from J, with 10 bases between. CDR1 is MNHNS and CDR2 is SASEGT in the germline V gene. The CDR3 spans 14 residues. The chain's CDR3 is CASSEFRGKETQYF. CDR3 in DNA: TGTGCCAGCAGTGAATTTCGGGGAAAAGAGACCCAGTACTTC.

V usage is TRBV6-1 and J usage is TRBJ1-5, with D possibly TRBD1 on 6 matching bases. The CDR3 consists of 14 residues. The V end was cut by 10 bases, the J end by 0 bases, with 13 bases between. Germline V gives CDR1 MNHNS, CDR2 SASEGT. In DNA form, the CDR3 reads TGTGCCACTAAGACAGGCTATAGCAATCAGCCCCAGCATTTT. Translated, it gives CATKTGYSNQPQHF.

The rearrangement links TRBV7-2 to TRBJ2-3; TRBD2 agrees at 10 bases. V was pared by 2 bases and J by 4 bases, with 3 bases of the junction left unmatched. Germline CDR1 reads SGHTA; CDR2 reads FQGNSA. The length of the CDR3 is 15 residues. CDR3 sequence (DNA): TGTGCCAGCAGCTTATGGCTAGCGGGAGCAGATACGCAGTATTTT. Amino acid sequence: CASSLWLAGADTQYF.

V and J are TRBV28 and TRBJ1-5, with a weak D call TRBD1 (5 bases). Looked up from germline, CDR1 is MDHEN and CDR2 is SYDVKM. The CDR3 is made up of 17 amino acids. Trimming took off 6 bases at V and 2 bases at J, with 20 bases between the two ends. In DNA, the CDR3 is TGTGCCAGCAGCCCAACCCAGGGTCTCGTGGGCAATCAGCCCCAGCATTTT. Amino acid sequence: CASSPTQGLVGNQPQHF.

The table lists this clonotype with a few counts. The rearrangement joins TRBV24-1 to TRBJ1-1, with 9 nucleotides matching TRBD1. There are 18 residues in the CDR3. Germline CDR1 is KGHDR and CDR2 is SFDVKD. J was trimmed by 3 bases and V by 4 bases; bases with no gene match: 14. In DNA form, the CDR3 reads TGTGCCACCAGTGACCCAAGGGAACTACAGGGGGCGTACACTGAAGCTTTCTTT. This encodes CATSDPRELQGAYTEAFF.

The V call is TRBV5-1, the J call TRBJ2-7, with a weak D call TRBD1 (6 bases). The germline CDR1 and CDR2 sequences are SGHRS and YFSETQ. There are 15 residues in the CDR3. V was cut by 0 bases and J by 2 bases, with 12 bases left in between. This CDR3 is CASSLGDIRTYEQYF. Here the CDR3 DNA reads TGCGCCAGCAGCTTGGGGGACATCCGGACCTACGAGCAGTACTTC.

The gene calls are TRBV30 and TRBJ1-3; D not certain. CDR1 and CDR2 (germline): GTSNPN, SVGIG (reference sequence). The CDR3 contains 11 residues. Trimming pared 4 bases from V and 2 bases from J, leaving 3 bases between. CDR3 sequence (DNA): TGTGCCTGGACTACTGGAAACACCATATATTTT. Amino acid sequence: CAWTTGNTIYF.

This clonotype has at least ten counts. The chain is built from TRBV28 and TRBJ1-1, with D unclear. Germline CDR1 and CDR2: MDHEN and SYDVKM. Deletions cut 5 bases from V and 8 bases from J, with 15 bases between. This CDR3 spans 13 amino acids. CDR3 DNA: TGTGCCAGCAGTCTCCCTCCTTTGATGGAAGCTTTCTTT. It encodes CASSLPPLMEAFF.

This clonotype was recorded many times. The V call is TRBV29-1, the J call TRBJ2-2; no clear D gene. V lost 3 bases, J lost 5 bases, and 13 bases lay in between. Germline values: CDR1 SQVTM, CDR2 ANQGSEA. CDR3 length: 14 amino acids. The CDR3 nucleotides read TGCAGCGTTGAGTGGGCTAGAACAACCGGGGAGCTGTTTTTT. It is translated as CSVEWARTTGELFF.

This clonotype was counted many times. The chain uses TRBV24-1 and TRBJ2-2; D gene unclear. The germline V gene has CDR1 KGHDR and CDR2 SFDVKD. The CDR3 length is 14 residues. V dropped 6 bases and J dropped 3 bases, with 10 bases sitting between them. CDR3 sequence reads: CATSHLTYTGELFF. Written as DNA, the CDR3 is TGTGCCACCAGTCACCTAACTTACACCGGGGAGCTGTTTTTT.

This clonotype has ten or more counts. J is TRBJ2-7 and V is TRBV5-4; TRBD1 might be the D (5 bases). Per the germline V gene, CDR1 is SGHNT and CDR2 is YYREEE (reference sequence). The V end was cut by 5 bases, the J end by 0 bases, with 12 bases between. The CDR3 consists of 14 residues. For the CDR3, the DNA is TGTGCCAGCAGGCTGGCGGACAACTCCTACGAGCAGTACTTC. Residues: CASRLADNSYEQYF.